This T cell receptor (beta chain) stems from a study of Ad26.COV2.S vaccination and SARS-CoV-2 variants. Assay: immunoSEQ multiplex PCR; the TCRdb copy retains only in-frame clones and omits some. The sample gives about 420,000 clones, around nine tenths of which show up once; 3.6% is in the top ten. Treatment defined: 15 to 20 received Ad26.COV2.S at low or high dose, single or two shots; about 5 received placebo; per-sample allocation not given. Sampling was done on day 63 after the first vaccine or placebo injection. The sequencing here drew on peripheral blood, taken in a trial of Ad26.COV2.S vaccine versus placebo. The clonotype comes from a person aged 18-60 years who received the Ad26.COV2.S COVID-19 vaccine or a placebo.

CDR3 protein: CASRNPYEQYF. CDR3 coding DNA: TGTGCCAGCAGGAACCCGTACGAGCAGTACTTC. The chain employs TRBV28 and TRBJ2-7; D is uncertain. The CDR3 extends over 11 amino acids. Germline V CDR1 and CDR2: MDHEN, SYDVKM. The V end was cut by 6 bases, the J end by 4 bases, with 7 bases between.